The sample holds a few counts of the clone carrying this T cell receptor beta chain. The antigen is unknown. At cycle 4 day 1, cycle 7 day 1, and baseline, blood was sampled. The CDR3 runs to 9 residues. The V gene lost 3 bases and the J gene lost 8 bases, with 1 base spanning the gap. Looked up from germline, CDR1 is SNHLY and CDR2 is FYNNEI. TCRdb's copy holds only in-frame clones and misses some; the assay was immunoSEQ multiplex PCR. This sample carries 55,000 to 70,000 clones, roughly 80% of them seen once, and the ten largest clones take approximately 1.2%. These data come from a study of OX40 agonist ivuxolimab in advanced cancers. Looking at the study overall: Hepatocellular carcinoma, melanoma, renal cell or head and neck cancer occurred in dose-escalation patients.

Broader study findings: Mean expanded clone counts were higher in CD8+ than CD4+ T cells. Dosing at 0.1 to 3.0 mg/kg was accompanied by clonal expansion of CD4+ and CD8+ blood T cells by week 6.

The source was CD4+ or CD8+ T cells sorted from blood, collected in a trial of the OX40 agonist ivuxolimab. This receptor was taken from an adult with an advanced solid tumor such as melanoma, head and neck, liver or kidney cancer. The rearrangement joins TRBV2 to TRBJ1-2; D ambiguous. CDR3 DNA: TGTGCCAGCAGTGAGGGCTACACCTTC. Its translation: CASSEGYTF.